The 31 T cell receptor beta chains given below trace back to one sample, sequenced in a study of T cell clonality in common variable immunodeficiency. General observations from the study: In common variable immunodeficiency, TCR beta chains reportedly carried fewer deletions and N-nucleotide insertions.

Their antigens remain unidentified. The repertoire was sequenced with immunoSEQ multiplex PCR; TCRdb's copy has only in-frame clones and lacks some. Captured here are about 7,300 clones, none seen once; the top ten comprise over 20%. Sequenced material: peripheral blood mononuclear cells. The receptor set was obtained from a human donor with common variable immunodeficiency.

On this clone itself: At one boundary the junction diverges from the germline segment, which might be a read error. Coverage ceases 3 residues before the CDR3 finishes, and the germline J gene fills in the end. The V call is TRBV7-9, the J call TRBJ2-3, with D perhaps TRBD2 (6 bases). Looked up from germline, CDR1 is SEHNR and CDR2 is FQNEAQ (reference sequence). CDR3 length equals 13 residues. The CDR3: CASSATSKDTQYF. CDR3 DNA (partial): TGTGCCAGCAGCGCCACTAGCAAAGATACG.

Points on this clone: The read comes to an end 3 residues before the CDR3 does, leaving the germline J gene to fill in the end. The V gene is TRBV7-9, the J gene TRBJ1-4; TRBD1 matches 7 bases. The V gene end was trimmed by 4 bases and the J gene end by 7 bases; junction bases not matched to a gene: 3. The CDR3 spans 13 residues. Germline V CDR1 and CDR2: SEHNR, FQNEAQ (reference sequence). The DNA read from the CDR3 is TGTGCCAGCAGCTCACGGGACAGTGAAAAA. Amino acid sequence: CASSSRDSEK. The CDR3 reads in full as CASSSRDSEKLFF.

This clone was seen more than once but under ten times. The CDR3 end is not reached by the read, which stops 3 residues before it; the germline J gene fills it in. This chain links TRBV19 with TRBJ2-2; D is ambiguous. The germline gives CDR1 LNHDA, CDR2 SQIVND (reference sequence). V lost 6 bases and J lost 6, with 17 bases in between. This CDR3 comprises 15 residues. Incomplete CDR3 DNA: TGTGCCAGTAGAGTCGAGTCGGTCTACTCCGGGGAG. Translated: CASRVESVYSGE. From start to end, the CDR3 is CASRVESVYSGELFF. The full variable domain, with the rest looked up from reference TRBV19 and TRBJ2-2, is DGGITQSPKYLFRKEGQNVTLSCEQNLNHDAMYWYRQDPGQGLRLIYYSQIVNDFQKGDIAEGYSVSREKKESFPLTVTSAQKNPTAFYLCASRVESVYSGELFFGEGSRLTVL.

This clone was picked up many times. The read comes to an end 3 residues before the CDR3 does, leaving the germline J gene to fill in the end. J is TRBJ2-7 and V is TRBV7-2; the D gene is possibly TRBD2 (5 bases). CDR1 and CDR2 (germline): SGHTA, FQGNSA. The CDR3 has 13 amino acids. V gave up 2 bases and J gave up 5 bases, with 10 bases separating them. The sequenced part of the CDR3 DNA is TGTGCCAGCAGCTTAACCGGGGTTAACGAG. Encoded protein: CASSLTGVNE. The entire CDR3 reads CASSLTGVNEQYF.

This clone was found many times. The read is 3 residues too short to cover the CDR3 end, so that end is filled in from the germline J gene. The genes are TRBV3-1 (or the pseudogene TRBV3-2) and TRBJ2-7; D unclear. Trimming removed 4 bases at V and 3 bases at J, with 10 bases between. There are 13 residues in the CDR3. CDR1 and CDR2 (germline): LGHDT, YNNKEL (reference sequence). Here the CDR3 reads CASSPSLFYEQYF. The DNA read from the CDR3 is TGTGCCAGCAGCCCCTCCCTTTTCTACGAG.

This clone is medium-sized in the sample. CDR3 region: CASSPDRVESPLHF. The sequenced part of the CDR3 DNA is TGCGCCAGCAGCCCTGACAGGGTAGAGTCACCC. The chain links TRBV5-1 to TRBJ1-6, with 7 bases identical to TRBD1. The read is 3 residues too short to cover the CDR3 end, so that end is filled in from the germline J gene. The length of the CDR3 is 14 residues. CDR1 is SGHRS, CDR2 YFSETQ, per germline. The J segment lost 10 bases and the V segment lost 4 bases, leaving 8 bases of the junction unmatched.

This clone was picked up many times. The part of the CDR3 DNA that was read is TGCAGTGCTAGATCCGGGAGCGCGGGAGGGCCGTACGAG. This sequence encodes CSARSGSAGGPYE. The complete CDR3 reads CSARSGSAGGPYEQYF. The rearrangement links TRBV20-1 to TRBJ2-7, with 9 bases fitting TRBD2. The missing CDR3 end, 3 residues past where the read stops, is filled in from the germline J gene. The CDR3 sequence is 16 residues long. The V segment lost 2 bases and the J segment 4 bases; nucleotides outside the gene matches: 12. CDR1 is DFQATT and CDR2 is SNEGSKA in the germline V gene (reference sequence).

This clone was recorded a few times. The read stops 3 residues short of the end of the CDR3; the missing end is completed from the germline J gene. V gene TRBV18 combines with J gene TRBJ1-2, with D possibly matching TRBD1 (5 bases). CDR3 length equals 13 residues. Germline CDR1 reads KGHSH; CDR2 reads LQKENI. The germline V and J ends were trimmed by 3 bases and 7 bases, with 12 bases remaining between them. This CDR3 reads CASSPRQGLGYTF. The part of the CDR3 DNA that was read is TGTGCCAGCTCACCCCGGCAGGGTCTTGGC.

A remark on this clone: The read terminates 3 residues ahead of where the CDR3 ends, so the germline J gene completes it. J is TRBJ1-5 and V is TRBV7-8; a possible D gene is TRBD1 (5 bases). Between the trimmed V and J ends, which lost 4 bases and 6 bases, there was a span of 7 bases. Germline V gives CDR1 SGHVS, CDR2 FQNEAQ. This CDR3 is built from 12 residues. The CDR3 region is CASSWGGQPQHF. The sequenced CDR3 bases are TGTGCCAGCAGCTGGGGGGGTCAGCCC.

Notes on this clone: The CDR3 extends 3 residues past the end of the read, so its final part is completed from the germline J gene. The chain is built from TRBV5-5 and TRBJ2-1, with TRBD2 identical over 9 bases. Germline values: CDR1 SGHKS, CDR2 YYEKEE (reference sequence). CDR3 length equals 14 residues. V dropped 7 bases and J dropped 7; count of bases not matched to a gene: 9. Here the CDR3 reads CASGSGSHGNEQFF. CDR3 DNA (partial): TGTGCCAGCGGTAGCGGGAGCCACGGGAATGAG. Based on the CDR3 plus reference TRBV5-5 and TRBJ2-1, the full variable domain is DAGVTQSPTHLIKTRGQQVTLRCSPISGHKSVSWYQQVLGQGPQFIFQYYEKEERGRGNFPDRFSARQFPNYSSELNVNALLLGDSALYLCASGSGSHGNEQFFGPGTRLTVL.

This clone was counted at least ten times. CDR3 bases read: TGTGCCAGCAGTCTCCACGGGGGGGGTCGGAAGACC. It is translated as CASSLHGGGRKT. From start to end, the CDR3 is CASSLHGGGRKTQYF. The rearrangement joins TRBV11-2 to TRBJ2-5; TRBD2 matches at 8 bases. The read ends 3 residues early relative to the CDR3; the germline J gene fills the gap. Losses at the gene ends were 6 bases for V and 6 bases for J; bases not matched to a gene: 12. The CDR3 is 15 amino acids. Germline V gene lookup returns CDR1 SGHAT and CDR2 FQNNGV.

As concerns this clone: The read terminates 3 residues ahead of where the CDR3 ends, so the germline J gene completes it. The chain recombines TRBV5-1 with TRBJ1-3; the D is unclear. The CDR3 loop spans 15 amino acids. In germline, CDR1 is SGHRS, CDR2 YFSETQ. V was shortened by 0 bases and J by 4 bases, with 11 bases between the two germline ends. CDR3 amino acids: CASSLEGSTGNTIYF. CDR3 bases read: TGCGCCAGCAGCTTGGAGGGTTCTACGGGAAACACC.

Note on this clone: At one of its ends the junction is not consistent with the germline gene, which may arise from a read error. Coverage ceases 3 residues before the CDR3 finishes, and the germline J gene fills in the end. This chain links TRBV7-9 with TRBJ2-3; a weak D match, TRBD1 (6 bases). Germline-derived CDR1 and CDR2 are SEHNR and FQNEAQ (reference sequence). The CDR3 is 13 amino acids. The sequenced CDR3 bases are TGTTCCAGCAGCCAGGGGTTCACAGATACG. Its translation: CSSSQGFTDT. The whole CDR3 sequence is CSSSQGFTDTQYF.

Comment on this clone: Read data end 3 residues before the CDR3 end; the end is taken from the germline J gene. The genes are TRBV6-2 or TRBV6-3 and TRBJ2-1; 9 bases are shared with TRBD2. The CDR3 sequence is 15 residues long. Germline values: CDR1 MNHEY, CDR2 SVGEGT. With V trimmed by 4 bases and J by 7 bases, 8 bases remained unmatched. The covered CDR3 bases are TGTGCCAGCAGTTTGGACCTAGCGGGATTTAATGAG. It yields the protein CASSLDLAGFNE. The entire CDR3 protein reads CASSLDLAGFNEQFF.

This clone has a count of ten or more. Read data end 3 residues before the CDR3 end; the end is taken from the germline J gene. This chain connects TRBV7-9 to TRBJ1-4, with D possibly TRBD1 on 6 matching bases. V dropped 5 bases and J dropped 7 bases, with 17 bases sitting between them. The CDR3 is 15 residues long. The germline V gene has CDR1 SEHNR and CDR2 FQNEAQ (reference sequence). The sequenced part of the CDR3 DNA is TGTGCCAGCAGCCCCACAGGGATACACGTTGAAAAA. Translating it yields CASSPTGIHVEK. The full-length CDR3 reads as CASSPTGIHVEKLFF. Using reference TRBV7-9 and TRBJ1-4 for the parts outside the CDR3, the full variable domain is DTGVSQNPRHKITKRGQNVTFRCDPISEHNRLYWYRQTLGQGPEFLTYFQNEAQLEKSRLLSDRFSAERPKGSFSTLEIQRTEQGDSAMYLCASSPTGIHVEKLFFGSGTQLSVL.

On this clone: The read is 3 residues too short to cover the CDR3 end, so that end is filled in from the germline J gene. The J gene is TRBJ2-7, the V gene TRBV6-1; 9 bases agree with TRBD2. This CDR3 spans 14 amino acids. V shed 4 bases and J 2 bases; nucleotides not matched to a gene: 3. Germline assignment: CDR1 MNHNS and CDR2 SASEGT. The CDR3 DNA, read in part, is TGTGCCAGCAGTGGGTGGACTAGCGCCTACGAG. Amino acid sequence: CASSGWTSAYE. The whole CDR3 protein reads CASSGWTSAYEQYF.

In its sample, this clone was seen a few times. The read gets to within 3 residues of the CDR3 end, and the germline J gene fills in the rest. V gene TRBV5-1 combines with J gene TRBJ2-1, with TRBD1 identical over 7 bases. The length of the CDR3 is 15 residues. CDR1 and CDR2 (germline): SGHRS, YFSETQ. V trimming: 2 bases; J trimming: 7 bases; junction bases outside the gene matches: 9. This CDR3 is CASSFTDREQNEQFF. The sequenced part of the CDR3 DNA is TGCGCCAGCAGCTTTACCGACAGGGAGCAAAATGAG.

Only a few counts were recorded for this clone. The missing CDR3 end, 3 residues past where the read stops, is filled in from the germline J gene. The genes are TRBV5-3 and TRBJ2-4, with 8 positions matching TRBD2. TRBV5-3 is treated as an ORF (open reading frame) with a function not yet certain. The V gene end was trimmed by 4 bases and the J gene end by 0 bases; junction bases not matched to a gene: 6. CDR3 size: 16 residues. The DNA read from the CDR3 is TGTGCCAGAAGCGACCAGCGGGAGCTAGCCAAAAACATT. Encoded protein: CARSDQRELAKNI. The CDR3, in full, reads CARSDQRELAKNIQYF.

This clone was seen more than once but under ten times. Read coverage stops 3 residues before the CDR3 terminus; the germline J gene supplies the remainder. V usage is TRBV19 and J usage is TRBJ2-3, with TRBD2 matching over 8 bases. V lost 6 bases to trimming and J lost 2 bases; unmatched junction nucleotides: 13. This CDR3 spans 17 amino acids. Per germline, CDR1 LNHDA and CDR2 SQIVND (reference sequence). Incomplete CDR3 DNA: TGTGCCAGTAGCCTGATGACAAGGACTAGCTACACAGATACG. As protein: CASSLMTRTSYTDT. The whole CDR3 protein reads CASSLMTRTSYTDTQYF.

This clone occurred a few times. Read data end 3 residues before the CDR3 end; the end is taken from the germline J gene. V usage is TRBV20-1 and J usage is TRBJ2-7; 8 bases match TRBD1. This CDR3 spans 13 amino acids. J gave up 4 bases and V 5 bases, and 7 bases lay outside the gene matches. Germline CDR1 is DFQATT and CDR2 is SNEGSKA (reference sequence). The sequenced CDR3 bases are TGCAGTGCTGAGACAGGGGCAGATTACGAG. Protein sequence: CSAETGADYE. The entire CDR3 is CSAETGADYEQYF.

This clone was detected a few times. From the germline J gene comes the end of the CDR3, since the read stops 3 residues before it. The chain carries TRBV30 and TRBJ2-3; D possibly corresponds to TRBD2 (5 bases). CDR1 is GTSNPN, CDR2 SVGIG, per germline (reference sequence). The CDR3 is 13 amino acids. The V end was cut by 2 bases, the J end by 1 base, with 7 bases between. The CDR3 region is CAWSSGGTDTQYF. The covered CDR3 bases are TGTGCCTGGAGTTCCGGGGGCACAGATACG.

This clone has ten or more counts. CDR3 region: CASSPRTAYSNQPQHF. The CDR3 DNA, read in part, is TGTGCCAGCAGCCCCCGGACAGCTTATAGCAATCAGCCC. The rearrangement uses TRBV6-2 or TRBV6-3 and TRBJ1-5, with D possibly being TRBD1 (6 bases). The observed sequence ends 3 residues before the CDR3 terminus, with the missing tail filled in from the germline J gene. V shed 6 bases and J shed 0 bases, with 15 bases lying between them. CDR3 length equals 16 residues. The V gene's germline CDR1 is MNHEY and CDR2 SVGEGT.

Note on this clone: The read comes to an end 3 residues before the CDR3 does, leaving the germline J gene to fill in the end. The chain joins TRBV19 to TRBJ1-4; D unresolved. This CDR3 is 11 amino acids long. Germline CDR1 and CDR2: LNHDA and SQIVND (reference sequence). Between the trimmed V and J ends, which lost 7 bases and 8 bases, there was a span of 8 bases. This chain's CDR3 is CASTTNEKLFF. The CDR3 DNA, read in part, is TGTGCCAGTACGACAAACGAAAAA.

Ten or more counts support this clone. The read comes to an end 3 residues before the CDR3 does, leaving the germline J gene to fill in the end. This sequence joins TRBV5-1 and TRBJ2-5, with a possible D match to TRBD2 (5 bases). There are 14 residues in the CDR3. Trimming cost V 4 bases and J 5 bases, with 15 bases left between them. Germline CDR1 is SGHRS and CDR2 is YFSETQ. The CDR3 here is CASSPQERWETQYF. The sequenced CDR3 bases are TGCGCCAGCAGCCCCCAGGAGCGGTGGGAGACC.

Only a few counts were recorded for this clone. The read ends 3 residues shy of where the CDR3 ends; the end is completed using the germline J gene. V is TRBV30 and J is TRBJ1-6, with a tentative D call TRBD1 (6 bases). This CDR3 is built from 16 residues. The germline V and J ends were trimmed by 1 base and 0 bases, with 10 bases remaining between them. CDR1 and CDR2 (germline): GTSNPN, SVGIG (reference sequence). CDR3 sequence: CAWSAGQSSYNSPLHF. The sequenced part of the CDR3 DNA is TGTGCCTGGAGTGCCGGACAGAGCTCCTATAATTCACCC. Looking up the rest from reference TRBV30 and TRBJ1-6 gives the full variable domain: SQTIHQWPATLVQPVGSPLSLECTVEGTSNPNLYWYRQAAGRGLQLLFYSVGIGQISSEVPQNLSASRPQDRQFILSSKKLLLSDSGFYLCAWSAGQSSYNSPLHFGNGTRLTVT.

As concerns this clone: The read ends 3 residues shy of where the CDR3 ends; the end is completed using the germline J gene. The chain uses TRBV7-6 and TRBJ2-7; 8 bases match TRBD1. Looked up from germline, CDR1 is SGHVS and CDR2 is FNYEAQ. After removal of 1 base from V and 4 bases from J, the junction contained 6 bases not matched to a gene. The CDR3 loop spans 15 amino acids. The CDR3 loop is CASSLVAGGEYEQYF. The sequenced part of the CDR3 DNA is TGTGCCAGCAGCTTAGTGGCAGGGGGCGAGTACGAG.

In this sample, this clone turned up a few times. Sequencing ends 3 residues short of the CDR3 end; the germline J gene provides the rest. V is TRBV30 and J is TRBJ2-2; maybe TRBD2 (5 bases). The germline V and J ends were trimmed by 2 bases and 7 bases, with 14 bases remaining between them. The CDR3 is 14 residues long. Germline V CDR1 and CDR2: GTSNPN, SVGIG (reference sequence). The CDR3: CAWSPKSEGGELFF. The CDR3 bases that were read are TGTGCCTGGAGTCCCAAGAGTGAGGGCGGGGAG.

The sample holds many counts of this clone. The read comes to an end 3 residues before the CDR3 does, leaving the germline J gene to fill in the end. The chain uses TRBV5-6 and TRBJ2-7, with D perhaps matching TRBD1 (5 bases). Germline values: CDR1 SGHDT, CDR2 YYEEEE. The CDR3 runs 15 residues. V was pared by 2 bases and J by 0 bases, with 12 bases between. The CDR3 region is CASSLQRQHSYEQYF. The sequenced CDR3 bases are TGTGCCAGCAGCTTACAACGACAGCACTCCTACGAG.

As for this clone: The CDR3 end lies 3 residues beyond the end of the read and is filled in from the germline J gene. V gene TRBV14 combines with J gene TRBJ2-7, with TRBD1 matching 9 bases. With 2 bases clipped from V and 5 bases from J, the junction kept 7 bases outside the gene matches. The CDR3 sequence is 15 residues long. Germline V gene lookup returns CDR1 SGHDN and CDR2 FVKESK. This CDR3 is CASSQSGQGIHEQYF. Partial CDR3 DNA: TGTGCCAGCAGCCAATCGGGACAGGGTATCCACGAG.

This clone was seen only a few times. Read sequence stops 3 residues before the CDR3 end, and the germline J gene provides the missing end. V and J are TRBV5-1 and TRBJ1-2; D gene ambiguous. The germline V gene has CDR1 SGHRS and CDR2 YFSETQ. V was trimmed by 1 base and J by 0 bases, leaving 7 bases between them. This CDR3 region has 14 residues. The CDR3 is CASSLSTSNYGYTF. The sequenced part of the CDR3 DNA is TGCGCCAGCAGCTTGTCCACTTCTAACTATGGC. The full variable domain, with the rest looked up from reference TRBV5-1 and TRBJ1-2, is KAGVTQTPRYLIKTRGQQVTLSCSPISGHRSVSWYQQTPGQGLQFLFEYFSETQRNKGNFPGRFSGRQFSNSRSEMNVSTLELGDSALYLCASSLSTSNYGYTFGSGTRLTVV.

This clone came up a few times. The CDR3 end lies 3 residues beyond the end of the read and is filled in from the germline J gene. J is TRBJ2-3 and V is TRBV20-1; 11 nucleotides match TRBD1. The CDR3 covers 14 residues. Germline V gene lookup returns CDR1 DFQATT and CDR2 SNEGSKA (reference sequence). V trimming: 6 bases; J trimming: 3 bases; junction bases outside the gene matches: 5. CDR3 bases read: TGCAGTGCCAGGACAGGGGGCAAGACAGATACG. This sequence encodes CSARTGGKTDT. The whole CDR3 is CSARTGGKTDTQYF.